These T cell receptor beta chains were read from a single sample in a study of PD-1 blockade in classical Hodgkin lymphoma. Clones were read by immunoSEQ multiplex PCR, and TCRdb kept only the in-frame ones, dropping some. Here the sample spans over 25,000 clones, 85% to 95% being singletons. The sequencing sample was made of peripheral blood mononuclear cells (PBMCs). All receptors come from a human donor with classical Hodgkin lymphoma. CDR3s include the opening cysteine and the closing phenylalanine or tryptophan. D genes are given only for firm matches. Size values are once, few and many counts, or a class for expanded clones, and some rows have none.

>TRBV4-3|NA|NA|TRBJ2-7
CASSQGRDYEQYF
TGCGCCAGCAGCCAAGGCAGAGACTACGAGCAGTACTTC
>TRBV15|NA|NA|TRBJ1-2
CATSGGRLGAGGYTF
TGTGCCACCAGCGGGGGACGGTTAGGAGCGGGTGGCTACACCTTC
>TRBV4-1|NA|TRBD2|TRBJ2-1
CASSQERGASYNEQFF
TGCGCCAGCAGCCAGGAGCGGGGGGCCTCCTACAATGAGCAGTTCTTC
>TRBV7-4|NA|NA|TRBJ2-5
CASSFQETQYF
TGTGCCAGCAGCTTCCAAGAGACCCAGTACTTC
>TRBV19|NA|NA|TRBJ2-7
CASSPGVLLTYEQYF
TGTGCCAGTAGCCCTGGGGTACTACTAACCTACGAGCAGTACTTC
>TRBV5-4|NA|NA|TRBJ2-1
CASSFPGVGGYNEQFF
TGTGCCAGCAGCTTTCCCGGGGTGGGCGGCTACAATGAGCAGTTCTTC
>TRBV10-3|NA|TRBD1|TRBJ1-2
CAISAGTGFLSGGYTF
TGTGCCATCAGCGCCGGGACAGGGTTTTTGTCCGGGGGCTACACCTTC
>TRBV27|NA|NA|TRBJ1-5
CASSLIRNQPQHF
TGTGCCAGCAGTTTAATTCGCAATCAGCCCCAGCATTTT
>TRBV6-5|few|TRBD2|TRBJ2-1
CASSSSGGGPYNEQFF
TGTGCCAGCAGTTCGAGCGGGGGGGGCCCCTACAATGAGCAGTTCTTC
>TRBV9|NA|NA|TRBJ2-3
CASSVGWYRGTDTQYF
TGTGCCAGCAGCGTGGGATGGTATCGTGGGACAGATACGCAGTATTTT
>TRBV6-5|NA|NA|TRBJ2-7
CASSRRVAVYYEQYF
TGTGCCAGCAGCCGCCGGGTAGCGGTATACTACGAGCAGTACTTC
>TRBV7-6|NA|TRBD2|TRBJ2-7
CASSIRAGLDFSYEQYF
TGTGCCAGCAGCATCCGAGCGGGACTAGATTTCTCCTACGAGCAGTACTTC
>TRBV7-3|NA|TRBD1|TRBJ1-6
CASSLGTGLGSPLHF
TGTGCCAGCAGCCTCGGGACAGGACTTGGTTCACCCCTCCACTTT
>TRBV1|NA|NA|TRBJ1-5
CTSSPPGNQPQHF
TGCACCAGCAGCCCCCCTGGCAATCAGCCCCAGCATTTT
>TRBV10-2|NA|TRBD2|TRBJ2-7
CASGWTSGSKTYEQYF
TGCGCCAGCGGATGGACTAGCGGGAGCAAAACCTACGAGCAGTACTTC
>TRBV11-1|NA|NA|TRBJ2-1
CASSSRVFQFF
TGTGCCAGCAGCTCCAGGGTTTTTCAGTTCTTC
>TRBV18|NA|TRBD1|TRBJ1-1
CASSQDRTSEAFF
TGTGCCAGCTCCCAGGACAGGACTTCTGAAGCTTTCTTT
>TRBV29-1|once|NA|TRBJ1-2
CSDHTGFEGYTF
TGCAGCGACCACACAGGGTTCGAGGGCTACACCTTC
>TRBV11-2|NA|NA|TRBJ2-5
CASSSRTAWETQYF
TGTGCCAGCAGCTCGCGGACAGCCTGGGAGACCCAGTACTTC
>TRBV27|few|NA|TRBJ2-5
CASRLGTSGEETQYF
TGTGCCAGCAGGCTGGGGACTTCGGGGGAGGAGACCCAGTACTTC
>TRBV4-3|once|NA|TRBJ1-2
CASSQDRQGGFGYGYTF
TGCGCCAGCAGCCAAGATAGGCAGGGAGGATTCGGGTATGGCTACACCTTC
>TRBV5-1|NA|NA|TRBJ1-1
CASSSGISEAFF
TGCGCCAGCAGCTCAGGGATTTCGGAAGCTTTCTTT
>TRBV20-1|NA|NA|TRBJ2-1
CSASLGAEQFF
TGCAGTGCTAGTCTGGGGGCTGAGCAGTTCTTC
>TRBV10-1|NA|NA|TRBJ2-3
CASSELSGRADTQYF
TGCGCCAGCAGTGAATTAAGCGGACGGGCAGATACGCAGTATTTT
>TRBV5-1|NA|NA|TRBJ2-5
CASSFGNSNQETQYF
TGCGCCAGCAGCTTTGGGAACAGCAATCAAGAGACCCAGTACTTC
>TRBV15|NA|TRBD1|TRBJ1-3
CATSRIRGWGNTIYF
TGTGCCACCAGCAGGATCAGGGGGTGGGGAAACACCATATATTTT
>TRBV7-6|NA|NA|TRBJ2-7
CASSLGRPPGEQYF
TGTGCCAGCAGCTTAGGTAGGCCCCCCGGCGAGCAGTACTTC
>TRBV11-2|NA|NA|TRBJ2-1
CASSLVGRLPNEQFF
TGTGCCAGCAGCTTAGTCGGCCGGCTGCCCAATGAGCAGTTCTTC
>TRBV18|NA|NA|TRBJ2-1
CASSPGTGSNYNEQFF
TGTGCCAGCTCACCGGGAACAGGGTCGAACTACAATGAGCAGTTCTTC
>TRBV27|NA|TRBD2|TRBJ2-7
CASSLGTSGTYEQYF
TGTGCCAGCAGTCTAGGGACTAGCGGAACCTACGAGCAGTACTTC
>TRBV2|once|TRBD1|TRBJ2-7
CASRRDRGSNEQYF
TGTGCCAGCAGACGGGACAGGGGAAGCAACGAGCAGTACTTC
>TRBV2|NA|NA|TRBJ2-1
CASSDNILGQFF
TGTGCCAGCAGTGATAATATCCTGGGGCAGTTCTTC
>TRBV6-1|NA|TRBD1|TRBJ2-7
CAHGRGPISYEQYF
TGTGCCCATGGCAGGGGGCCCATTTCCTACGAGCAGTACTTC
>TRBV20-1|NA|NA|TRBJ1-1
CSAGRVTEAFF
TGCAGTGCCGGGCGGGTCACTGAAGCTTTCTTT
>TRBV5-4|NA|NA|TRBJ1-1
CASSFRGSGTEAFF
TGTGCCAGCAGCTTCCGGGGCTCAGGCACTGAAGCTTTCTTT
>TRBV27|NA|TRBD1|TRBJ2-7
CASSFVGRGHDEQYF
TGTGCCAGCAGTTTTGTAGGCAGGGGGCATGACGAGCAGTACTTC
>TRBV4-1|NA|NA|TRBJ2-4
CASSQLAVAKNIQYF
TGCGCCAGCAGCCAGTTAGCGGTAGCCAAAAACATTCAGTACTTC